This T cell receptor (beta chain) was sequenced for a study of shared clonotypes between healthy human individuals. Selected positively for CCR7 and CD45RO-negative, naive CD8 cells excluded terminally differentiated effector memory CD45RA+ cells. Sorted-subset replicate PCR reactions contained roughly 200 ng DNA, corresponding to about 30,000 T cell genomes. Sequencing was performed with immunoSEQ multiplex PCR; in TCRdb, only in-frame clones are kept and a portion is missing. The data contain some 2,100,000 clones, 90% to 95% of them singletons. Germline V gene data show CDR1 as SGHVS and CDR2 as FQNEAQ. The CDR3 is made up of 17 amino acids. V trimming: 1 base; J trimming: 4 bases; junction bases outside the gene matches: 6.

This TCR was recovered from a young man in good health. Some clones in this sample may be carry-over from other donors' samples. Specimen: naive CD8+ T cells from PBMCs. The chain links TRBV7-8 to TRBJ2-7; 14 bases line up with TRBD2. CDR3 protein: CASSLGLAGGPGYEQYF. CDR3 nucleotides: TGTGCCAGCAGCTTAGGACTAGCGGGAGGGCCGGGTTACGAGCAGTACTTC.